This T cell receptor beta chain emerged from a study of T cells in localized non-small cell lung cancer. Overall study results and limits: One tumor region alone was sequenced, and heterogeneity therefore remains possible. The appearance of a median approximately 57 of the top 100 tumor clones was seen in adjacent lung. Clonality of T cells reached its maximum in uninvolved adjacent lung, surpassing tumor.

The sample holds a few counts of this clone. Its target is not known. Only in-frame clones appear in the TCRdb table, and some are missing; sequencing was by immunoSEQ multiplex PCR. The table shows 20,000 to 30,000 clones, with 80% to 95% occurring only once. This clonotype was obtained from a woman aged 35 to 70 with stage I lung adenocarcinoma. Sequenced here: peripheral blood, sampled before any cancer treatment.

In DNA form, the CDR3 reads TGTGCCAGCAGCGTAGAGGATGGGGGTGAGGCTTTCTTT. Its protein product is CASSVEDGGEAFF. The chain carries TRBV9 and TRBJ1-1; possibly TRBD1 for D (5 bases). The CDR3 has 13 amino acids. The V and J ends lost 0 bases and 11 bases respectively, with 14 bases between them. Germline CDR1 reads SGDLS; CDR2 reads YYNGEE.